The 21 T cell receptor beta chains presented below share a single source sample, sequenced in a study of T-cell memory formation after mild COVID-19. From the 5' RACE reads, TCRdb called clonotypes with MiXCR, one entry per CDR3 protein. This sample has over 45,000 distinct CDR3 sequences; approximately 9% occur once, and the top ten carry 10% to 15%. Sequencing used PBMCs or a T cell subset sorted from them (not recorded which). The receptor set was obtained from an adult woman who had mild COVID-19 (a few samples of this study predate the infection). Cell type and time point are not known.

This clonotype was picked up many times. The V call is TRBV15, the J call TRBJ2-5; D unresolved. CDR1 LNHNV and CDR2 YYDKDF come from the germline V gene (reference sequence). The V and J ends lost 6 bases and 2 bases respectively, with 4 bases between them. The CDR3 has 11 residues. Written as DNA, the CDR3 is TGTGCCACCAGTAAACAAGAGACCCAGTACTTC. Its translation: CATSKQETQYF.

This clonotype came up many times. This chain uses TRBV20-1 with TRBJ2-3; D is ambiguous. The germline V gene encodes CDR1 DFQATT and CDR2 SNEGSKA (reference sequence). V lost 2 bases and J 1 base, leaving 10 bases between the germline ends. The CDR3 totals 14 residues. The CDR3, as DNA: TGCAGTGCTAGAAGTTATGAGGGCACAGATACGCAGTATTTT. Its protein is CSARSYEGTDTQYF.

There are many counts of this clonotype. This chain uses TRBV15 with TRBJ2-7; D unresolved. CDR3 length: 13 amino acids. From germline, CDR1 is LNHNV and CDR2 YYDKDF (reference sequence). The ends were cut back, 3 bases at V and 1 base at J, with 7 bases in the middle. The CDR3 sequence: CATSSRSSYEQYF. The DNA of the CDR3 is TGTGCCACCAGCAGTAGGTCATCCTACGAGCAGTACTTC.

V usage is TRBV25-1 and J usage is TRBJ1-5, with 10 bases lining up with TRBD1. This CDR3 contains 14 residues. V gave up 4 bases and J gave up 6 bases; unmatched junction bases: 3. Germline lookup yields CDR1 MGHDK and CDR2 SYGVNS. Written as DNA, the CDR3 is TGTGCCAGCAGTGTGACAGGGGGCGGTCAGCCCCAGCATTTT. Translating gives CASSVTGGGQPQHF.

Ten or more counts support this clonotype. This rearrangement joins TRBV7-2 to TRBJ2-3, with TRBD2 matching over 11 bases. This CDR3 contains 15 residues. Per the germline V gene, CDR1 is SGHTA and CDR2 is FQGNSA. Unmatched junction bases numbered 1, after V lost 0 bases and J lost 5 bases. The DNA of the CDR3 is TGTGCCAGCAGCTTAGCAGGACTAGCGGGAGATACGCAGTATTTT. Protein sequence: CASSLAGLAGDTQYF.

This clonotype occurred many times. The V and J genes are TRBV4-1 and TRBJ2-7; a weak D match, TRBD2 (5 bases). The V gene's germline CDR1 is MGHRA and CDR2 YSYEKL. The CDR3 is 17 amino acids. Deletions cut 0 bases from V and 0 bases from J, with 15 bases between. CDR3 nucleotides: TGCGCCAGCAGCCAAGATGACCAAGGGAGCCCCTCCTACGAGCAGTACTTC. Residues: CASSQDDQGSPSYEQYF.

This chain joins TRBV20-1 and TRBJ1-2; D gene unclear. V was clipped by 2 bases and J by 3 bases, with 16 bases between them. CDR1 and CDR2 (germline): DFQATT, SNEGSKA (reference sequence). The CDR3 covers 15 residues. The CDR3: CSARSPQGLDYGYTF. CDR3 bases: TGCAGTGCTAGATCCCCACAAGGGCTGGACTATGGCTACACCTTC.

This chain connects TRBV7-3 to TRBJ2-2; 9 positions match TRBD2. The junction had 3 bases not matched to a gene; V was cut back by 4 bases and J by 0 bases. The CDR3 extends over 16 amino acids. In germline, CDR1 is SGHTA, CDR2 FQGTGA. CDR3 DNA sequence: TGTGCCAGCAGCTCTCTAGCGGGGACGAACACCGGGGAGCTGTTTTTT. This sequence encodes CASSSLAGTNTGELFF.

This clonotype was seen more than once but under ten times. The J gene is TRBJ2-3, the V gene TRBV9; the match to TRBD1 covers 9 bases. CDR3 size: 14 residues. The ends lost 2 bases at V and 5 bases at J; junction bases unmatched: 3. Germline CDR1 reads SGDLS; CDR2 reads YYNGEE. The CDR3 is CASSVGTGQDTQYF. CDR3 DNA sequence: TGTGCCAGCAGCGTCGGGACAGGGCAAGATACGCAGTATTTT.

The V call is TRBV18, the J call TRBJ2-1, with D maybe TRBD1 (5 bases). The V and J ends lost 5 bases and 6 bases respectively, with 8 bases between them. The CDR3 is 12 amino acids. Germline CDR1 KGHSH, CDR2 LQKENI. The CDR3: CASSRGSNEQFF. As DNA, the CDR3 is TGTGCCAGCTCAAGGGGATCCAATGAGCAGTTCTTC.

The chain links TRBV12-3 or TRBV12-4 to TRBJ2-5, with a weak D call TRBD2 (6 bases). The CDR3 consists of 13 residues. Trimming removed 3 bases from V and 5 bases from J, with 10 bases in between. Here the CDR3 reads CASSFAGKETQYF. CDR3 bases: TGTGCCAGCAGTTTTGCGGGGAAGGAGACCCAGTACTTC.

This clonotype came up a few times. The CDR3 sequence is CSARALAGRYTGELFF. For the CDR3, the DNA is TGCAGTGCTAGAGCTCTCGCGGGAAGGTACACCGGGGAGCTGTTTTTT. The rearrangement uses TRBV20-1 and TRBJ2-2, with TRBD2 as a possible D gene (6 bases). Per the germline V gene, CDR1 is DFQATT and CDR2 is SNEGSKA (reference sequence). The ends were cut back, 1 base at V and 3 bases at J, with 15 bases in the middle. The CDR3 spans 16 residues.

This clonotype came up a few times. The CDR3 nucleotides are TGCGCCAGCAGCGAAGCGGGGGCGAGCGCCGATACGCAGTATTTT. This encodes CASSEAGASADTQYF. This chain uses TRBV5-1 with TRBJ2-3; 8 nucleotides agree with TRBD2. Germline V CDR1 and CDR2: SGHRS, YFSETQ. CDR3 length: 15 amino acids. After removal of 4 bases from V and 6 bases from J, the junction contained 10 bases not matched to a gene.

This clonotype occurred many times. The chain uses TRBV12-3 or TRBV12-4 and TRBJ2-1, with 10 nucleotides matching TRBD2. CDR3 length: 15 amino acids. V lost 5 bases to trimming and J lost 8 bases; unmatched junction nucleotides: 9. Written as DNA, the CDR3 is TGTGCCAGCAGTAGAGCGGGGGGGCAGTCGGATGAGCAGTTCTTC. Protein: CASSRAGGQSDEQFF.

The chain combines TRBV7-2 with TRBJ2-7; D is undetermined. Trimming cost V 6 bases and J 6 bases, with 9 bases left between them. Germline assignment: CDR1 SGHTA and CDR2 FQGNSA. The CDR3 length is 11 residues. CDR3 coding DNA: TGTGCCAGCAGTCTACGCCTCGAGCAGTACTTC. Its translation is CASSLRLEQYF. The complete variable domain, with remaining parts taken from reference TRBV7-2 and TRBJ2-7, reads GAGVSQSPSNKVTEKGKDVELRCDPISGHTALYWYRQSLGQGLEFLIYFQGNSAPDKSGLPSDRFSAERTGGSVSTLTIQRTQQEDSAVYLCASSLRLEQYFGPGTRLTVT.

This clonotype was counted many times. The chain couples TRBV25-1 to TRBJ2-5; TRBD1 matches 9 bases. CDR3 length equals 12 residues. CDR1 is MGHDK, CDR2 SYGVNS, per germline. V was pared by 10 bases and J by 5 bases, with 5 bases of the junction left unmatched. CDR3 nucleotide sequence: TGTGCCACCGGGACAGGGACGGAGACCCAGTACTTC. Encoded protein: CATGTGTETQYF.

Here the CDR3 DNA reads TGTGCCACCAGTGAAACCGGGGACATGCAAAGACTGTTTTTT. Its translation: CATSETGDMQRLFF. V and J are TRBV24-1 and TRBJ1-4; D possibly corresponds to TRBD1 (6 bases). The CDR3 is 14 amino acids. Trimming took 4 bases from V and 13 from J, leaving 18 bases between them. Per germline, CDR1 KGHDR and CDR2 SFDVKD.

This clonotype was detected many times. This CDR3 is CASSYIGVGELFF. CDR3 bases: TGTGCCAGCAGTTACATCGGGGTGGGGGAGCTGTTTTTT. This sequence joins TRBV6-5 and TRBJ2-2; D may be TRBD2 (5 bases). Trimming stripped 2 bases from V and 8 bases from J, with 9 bases between. CDR3 length: 13 residues. Germline CDR1 is MNHEY and CDR2 is SVGAGI.

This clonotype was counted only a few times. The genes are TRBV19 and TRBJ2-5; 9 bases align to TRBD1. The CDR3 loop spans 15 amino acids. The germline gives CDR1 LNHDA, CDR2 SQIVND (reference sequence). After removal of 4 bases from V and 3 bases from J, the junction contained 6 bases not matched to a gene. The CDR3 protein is CASSTRGDREETQYF. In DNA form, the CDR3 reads TGTGCCAGTAGTACTCGGGGGGACAGGGAAGAGACCCAGTACTTC.

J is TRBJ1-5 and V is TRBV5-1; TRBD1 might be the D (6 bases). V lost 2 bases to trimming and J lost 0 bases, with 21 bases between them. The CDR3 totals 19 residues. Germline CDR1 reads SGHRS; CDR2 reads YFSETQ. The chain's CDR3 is CASSFGLTGYTRSNQPQHF. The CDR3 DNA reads TGCGCCAGCAGCTTTGGTCTAACAGGGTACACCCGTAGCAATCAGCCCCAGCATTTT.

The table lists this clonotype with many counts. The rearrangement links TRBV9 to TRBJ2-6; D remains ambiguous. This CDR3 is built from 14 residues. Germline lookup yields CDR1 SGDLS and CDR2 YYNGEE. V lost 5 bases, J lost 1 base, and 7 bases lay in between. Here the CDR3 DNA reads TGTGCCAGCAGTGCCCCATCTGGGGCCAACGTCCTGACTTTC. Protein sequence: CASSAPSGANVLTF. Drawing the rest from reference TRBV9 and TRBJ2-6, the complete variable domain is DSGVTQTPKHLITATGQRVTLRCSPRSGDLSVYWYQQSLDQGLQFLIQYYNGEERAKGNILERFSAQQFPDLHSELNLSSLELGDSALYFCASSAPSGANVLTFGAGSRLTVL.